The following is a TCR beta chain sequence with its context. Patients from Seattle were sampled longitudinally, starting during active infection. This sample is drawn from a study of blood T cell repertoires in COVID-19. About the study: The United States, Italy and Spain provided the acute and convalescent COVID-19 samples.

Germline CDR1 reads SQVTM; CDR2 reads ANQGSEA. The CDR3 spans 14 residues. V gave up 4 bases and J gave up 0 bases; unmatched junction bases: 2. In the original processing: The authors estimated nucleated cell counts from reference gene primer amplification. Using immunoSEQ multiplex PCR, the repertoire was profiled, and TCRdb retains in-frame clones only, with some absent. V and J calls and clone size come straight from that table; D and trimming were deduced from the DNA. The repertoire holds 200,000 to 250,000 clones, with roughly 80% as singletons. The V call is TRBV29-1, the J call TRBJ2-5; TRBD1 aligns across 10 bases. Material: peripheral blood. This clonotype originated in a woman older than 75 with COVID-19, enrolled during active disease. CDR3 in amino acids: CSVGQGAYQETQYF. The CDR3 coding sequence is TGCAGCGTTGGACAGGGGGCGTACCAAGAGACCCAGTACTTC.